This section outlines one T cell receptor (beta chain) sequence together with its context. Antigen unknown. The data were obtained in a study of T-cell memory formation after mild COVID-19. Study at large: Largely donor-specific sequence clusters came from two donors. Study conclusions and caveats: Shrinking CD4+ clones were chiefly CM and EM; CD8+ ones were chiefly EMRA. Clones shrinking between day 15 and 85 showed a balanced CD4/CD8 split, and those that grew later tilted toward CD4+.

From germline, CDR1 is MNHEY and CDR2 SVGAGI. The CDR3 covers 14 residues. J lost 2 bases, V lost 5 bases, and 5 bases had no gene match. Researchers used 5'RACE with constant-segment primers to make TCR alpha and TCR beta cDNA libraries that carry sample barcodes and UMIs. TCRdb re-analysed the 5' RACE reads in MiXCR, keeping a single row per CDR3 protein. The sample carries approximately 290,000 distinct CDR3 sequences, around 15% recorded once. The sequencing sample was made of PBMCs or a T cell subset sorted from them (not recorded which). The chain recombines TRBV6-5 with TRBJ2-7; 8 nucleotides match TRBD1. This receptor was taken from a man aged 18 to 29 who had mild COVID-19 (a few samples of this study predate the infection). Cell type and time point are not known. CDR3 residues: CASSRDRRAYEQYF. DNA for the CDR3: TGTGCCAGCAGTAGGGACAGGCGCGCCTACGAGCAGTACTTC.